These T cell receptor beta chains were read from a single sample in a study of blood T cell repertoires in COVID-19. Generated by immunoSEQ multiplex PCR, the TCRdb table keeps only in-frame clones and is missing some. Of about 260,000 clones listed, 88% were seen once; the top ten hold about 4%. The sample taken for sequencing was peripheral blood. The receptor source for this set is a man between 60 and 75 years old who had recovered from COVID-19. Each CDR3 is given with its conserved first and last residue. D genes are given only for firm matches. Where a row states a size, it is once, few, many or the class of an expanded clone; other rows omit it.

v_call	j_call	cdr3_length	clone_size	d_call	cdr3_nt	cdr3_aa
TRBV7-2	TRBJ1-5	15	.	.	TGTGCCAGCAGCTCCAGCAGGGGAGGCAATCAGCCCCAGCATTTT	CASSSSRGGNQPQHF
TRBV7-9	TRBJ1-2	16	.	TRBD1	TGTGCCAGCAGCTTAGCCGGGGGGGACAGGGCCTATGGCTACACCTTC	CASSLAGGDRAYGYTF
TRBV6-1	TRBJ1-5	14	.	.	TGTGCCAGCAGTGAAGTGGGGGGAAAGCAGCCCCAGCATTTT	CASSEVGGKQPQHF
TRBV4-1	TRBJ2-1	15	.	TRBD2	TGCGCCAGCAGGGGGCGGGGGGCGCGATTCGGTGAGCAGTTCTTC	CASRGRGARFGEQFF
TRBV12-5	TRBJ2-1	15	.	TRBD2	TGTGCTATCCAAGCGCCGGGACTACCGGACAATGAGCAGTTCTTC	CAIQAPGLPDNEQFF
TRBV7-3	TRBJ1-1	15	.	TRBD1	TGTGCCAGCAGCTTAAAGGCAGGGGGCAACACTGAAGCTTTCTTT	CASSLKAGGNTEAFF
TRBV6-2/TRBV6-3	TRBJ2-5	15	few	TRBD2	TGTGCCAGCAGTTCACTACGGGGGGGCCCAGAGACCCAGTACTTC	CASSSLRGGPETQYF
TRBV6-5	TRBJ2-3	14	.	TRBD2	TGTGCCAGCTGGGAGGGACGGAGCACAGATACGCAGTATTTT	CASWEGRSTDTQYF
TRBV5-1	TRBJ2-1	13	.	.	TGCGCCAGCAGGGGGGGCTCCTACAATGAGCAGTTCTTC	CASRGGSYNEQFF
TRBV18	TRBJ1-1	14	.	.	TGTGCCAGCTCACTTGACAAGAGGAACACTGAAGCTTTCTTT	CASSLDKRNTEAFF
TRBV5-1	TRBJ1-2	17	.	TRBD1	TGCGCCAGCAGCTCAACGACAGGGGGCGCATCACATTTCGGCTACACCTTC	CASSSTTGGASHFGYTF
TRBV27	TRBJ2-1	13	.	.	TGTGCCAGCAACCGAACCCCCGGCGGTGAGCAGTTCTTC	CASNRTPGGEQFF
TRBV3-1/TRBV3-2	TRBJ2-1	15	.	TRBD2	TGTGCCAGCAGCCCTGAGCGGGAGCGAGGCAATGAGCAGTTCTTC	CASSPERERGNEQFF
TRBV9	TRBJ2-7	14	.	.	TGTGCCAGCAGCCTGCGGGACGGGACCTACGAGCAGTACTTC	CASSLRDGTYEQYF
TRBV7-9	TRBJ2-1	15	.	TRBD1	TGTGCCAGCAGCCTTCCCGGGACAGGGTACAATGAGCAGTTCTTC	CASSLPGTGYNEQFF
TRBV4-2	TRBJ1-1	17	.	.	TGTGCCAGCAGCCAAGTGGTGTCGGTCCTAGAGGGCACTGAAGCTTTCTTT	CASSQVVSVLEGTEAFF
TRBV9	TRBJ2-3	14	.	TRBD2	TGTGCCAGTGGGACTAGCGGGGAGCAGGGTACGCAGTATTTT	CASGTSGEQGTQYF
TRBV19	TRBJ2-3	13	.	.	TGTGCCAGTAGTATGTGGAGTTCAGATACGCAGTATTTT	CASSMWSSDTQYF
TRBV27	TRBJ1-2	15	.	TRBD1	TGTGCCAGCAGACTTGGACAGGGGAGTCCCTATGGCTACACCTTC	CASRLGQGSPYGYTF
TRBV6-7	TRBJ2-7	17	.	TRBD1	TGTGCCAGCATCCTCGGTATTACCCGGGACAGGTATTACGAGCAGTACTTC	CASILGITRDRYYEQYF
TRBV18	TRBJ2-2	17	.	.	TGTGCCAGCTCACACAGGACACGACCGATGGACACCGGGGAGCTGTTTTTT	CASSHRTRPMDTGELFF
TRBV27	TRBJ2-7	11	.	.	TGTGCCAGCAACTCAGGGGCCGAGCAGTACTTC	CASNSGAEQYF
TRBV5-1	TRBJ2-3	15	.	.	TGCGCCAGCAGCTTGGGAGGTTTAGGAACAGATACGCAGTATTTT	CASSLGGLGTDTQYF
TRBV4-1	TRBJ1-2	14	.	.	TGCGCCAGCAGCCAAGACCGGTTTTCCTATGGCTACACCTTC	CASSQDRFSYGYTF
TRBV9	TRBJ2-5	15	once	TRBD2	TGTGCCAGCAGCTTGACTAGCGGGGGGGCAGAGACCCAGTACTTC	CASSLTSGGAETQYF
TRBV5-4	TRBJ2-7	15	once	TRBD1	TGTGCCAGCAGCATCTCCGGGACAGAGGCCTACGAGCAGTACTTC	CASSISGTEAYEQYF
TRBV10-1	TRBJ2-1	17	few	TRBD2	TGCGCCAGTAAAGCGGGGGGACGCGGGGGCTCCTACAATGAGCAGTTCTTC	CASKAGGRGGSYNEQFF
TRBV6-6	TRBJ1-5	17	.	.	TGTGCCAGCAGTCGTCGACCCGGGCCGAGGGTTGGTCAGCCCCAGCATTTT	CASSRRPGPRVGQPQHF
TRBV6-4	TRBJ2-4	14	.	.	TGTGCCAGCAGTGCCCAGGAGGGGTCAGACATTCAGTACTTC	CASSAQEGSDIQYF
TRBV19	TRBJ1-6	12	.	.	TGTGCCAGTAGGGACAGTCTTTCACCCCTCCACTTT	CASRDSLSPLHF
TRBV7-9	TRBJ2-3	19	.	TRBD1	TGTGCCAGCAGCTTAGGAGGTTACAGGGGGCTGGGGTCTACAGATACGCAGTATTTT	CASSLGGYRGLGSTDTQYF
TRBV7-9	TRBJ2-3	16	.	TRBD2	TGTGCCAGCAGCAAAGGACTAGCGGGGGGGCCGGATACGCAGTATTTT	CASSKGLAGGPDTQYF
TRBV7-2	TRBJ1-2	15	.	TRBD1	TGTGCCAGCAGCTCCAACCCTACAGGGGACTATGGCTACACCTTC	CASSSNPTGDYGYTF
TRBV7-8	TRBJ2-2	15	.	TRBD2	TGTGCCAGCAGCGGTGGACTAGCGGGGAGCGGGGAGCTGTTTTTT	CASSGGLAGSGELFF
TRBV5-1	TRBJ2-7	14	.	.	TGCGCCAGCAGCTTGGGTGCGGGGAAAAACGAGCAGTACTTC	CASSLGAGKNEQYF
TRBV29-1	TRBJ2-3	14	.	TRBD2	TGCAGCGTCACGACTAGCGGAAACACAGATACGCAGTATTTT	CSVTTSGNTDTQYF
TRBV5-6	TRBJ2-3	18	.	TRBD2	TGTGCCAGCAGCTTGGTGAGCGGGGGGGCTTTTTACACAGATACGCAGTATTTT	CASSLVSGGAFYTDTQYF
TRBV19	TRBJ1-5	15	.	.	TGTGCCAGTACCCGAGACTTCGGCGCCAATCAGCCCCAGCATTTT	CASTRDFGANQPQHF
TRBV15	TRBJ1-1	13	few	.	TGTGCCACCAGCAGAGACACAACGTACCAAGCTTTCTTT	CATSRDTTYQAFF
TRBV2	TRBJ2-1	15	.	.	TGTGCCAGCAGTGAACAGGCAGGGGGGCTTGATGAGCAGTTCTTC	CASSEQAGGLDEQFF
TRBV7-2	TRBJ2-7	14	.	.	TGTGCCAGCAGCTTAGTGTTGGGGGCAGGCGAGCAGTACTTC	CASSLVLGAGEQYF
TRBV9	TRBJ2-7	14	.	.	TGTGCCAGCAGCGAGGAGTATTCGGGTTACGAGCAGTACTTC	CASSEEYSGYEQYF
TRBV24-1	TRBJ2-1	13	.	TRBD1	TGTGCCACCAGCCTGGGACAGTACAATGAGCAGTTCTTC	CATSLGQYNEQFF
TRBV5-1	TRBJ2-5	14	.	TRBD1	TGCGCCAGCAGCGCAGGGGGACCTCAAGAGACCCAGTACTTC	CASSAGGPQETQYF
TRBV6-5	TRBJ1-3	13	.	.	TGTGCCAGCAGCCTACATAGCGCAAACACCATATATTTT	CASSLHSANTIYF
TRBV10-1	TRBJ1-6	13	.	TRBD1	TGCGCCAGCGCCCGCAGGGGGAATTCACCCCTCCACTTT	CASARRGNSPLHF
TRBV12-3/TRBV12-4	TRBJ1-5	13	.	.	TGTGCCAGCAGTTTCGGGGGACATCAGCCCCAGCATTTT	CASSFGGHQPQHF
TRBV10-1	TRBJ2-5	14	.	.	TGCGCCAGCAGCGGTGGTGGGAGCCAAGAGACCCAGTACTTC	CASSGGGSQETQYF
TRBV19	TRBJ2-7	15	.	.	TGTGCCAGTAGTGCCCAGACAGGTCCCGGGTACGAGCAGTACTTC	CASSAQTGPGYEQYF
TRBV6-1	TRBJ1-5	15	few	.	TGTGCCAGCAGTGAAAGGCAAGGAGGCAATCAGCCCCAGCATTTT	CASSERQGGNQPQHF
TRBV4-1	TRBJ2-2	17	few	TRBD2	TGCGCCAGCAGCCAAGAGCGGGGGGGGCGTGCCACCGGGGAGCTGTTTTTT	CASSQERGGRATGELFF
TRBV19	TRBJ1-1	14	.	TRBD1	TGTGCCAGTAGTATCGGGAACAGGGGCGCTGAAGCTTTCTTT	CASSIGNRGAEAFF
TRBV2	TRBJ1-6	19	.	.	TGTGCCAGCAGTGAATTCCCAGGGCAGCCAGATATCTATAATTCACCCCTCCACTTT	CASSEFPGQPDIYNSPLHF
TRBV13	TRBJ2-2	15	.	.	TGTGCCAGCAGTTCCGGCACTACAGGCACCGGGGAGCTGTTTTTT	CASSSGTTGTGELFF